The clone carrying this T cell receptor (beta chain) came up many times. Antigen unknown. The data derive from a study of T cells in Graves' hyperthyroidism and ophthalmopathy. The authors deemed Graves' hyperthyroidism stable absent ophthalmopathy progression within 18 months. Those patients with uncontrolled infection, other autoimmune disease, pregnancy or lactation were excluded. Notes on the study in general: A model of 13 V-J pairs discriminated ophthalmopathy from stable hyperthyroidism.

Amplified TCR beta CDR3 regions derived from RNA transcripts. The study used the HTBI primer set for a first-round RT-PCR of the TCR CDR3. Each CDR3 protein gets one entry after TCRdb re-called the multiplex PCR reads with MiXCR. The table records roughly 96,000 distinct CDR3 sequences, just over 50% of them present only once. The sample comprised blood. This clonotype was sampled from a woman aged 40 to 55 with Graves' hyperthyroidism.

The CDR3 nucleotides read TGTGCCGCCGGACAGGGTACTTACTATGGCTACACCTTC. This gives the protein CAAGQGTYYGYTF. The chain is built from TRBV6-5 and TRBJ1-2; TRBD1 aligns across 8 bases. The CDR3 contains 13 residues. Per the germline V gene, CDR1 is MNHEY and CDR2 is SVGAGI. The junction had 8 bases not matched to a gene; V was cut back by 11 bases and J by 3 bases.